The rows below give T cell receptor beta chains drawn from one sample of a study of T cell repertoires in cytomegalovirus infection. Their cognate antigens are unknown. TCRdb itself ran the reads through MiXCR, one entry per CDR3 protein. The repertoire includes about 310,000 distinct CDR3 sequences, around 25% of them detected once, and roughly 13% sits in the top ten. The source was cultured PBMCs, collected from culture after CMV antigen stimulation. Every receptor here comes from a human donor in good health (CMV status not recorded). Some clones in this sample may be carry-over from other donors' samples. Both conserved end residues are part of each CDR3. A D gene is named only where the DNA matches it firmly. The size field is filled for only some rows; it gives once, few, many or a size class.

clone_size d_call j_call v_call cdr3_aa cdr3_nt
NA TRBD1 TRBJ2-3 TRBV5-1 CASSPRGTGGTDTQYF TGCGCCAGCAGCCCTCGAGGGACAGGGGGCACAGATACGCAGTATTTT
NA NA TRBJ2-5 TRBV4-3 CASSQDYEGETQYF TGCGCCAGCAGCCAAGATTACGAGGGGGAGACCCAGTACTTC
NA TRBD2 TRBJ2-3 TRBV20-1 CSASGLAATDTQYF TGCAGTGCTTCGGGACTAGCGGCCACAGATACGCAGTATTTT
NA TRBD1 TRBJ2-1 TRBV6-2/TRBV6-3 CAIGQGNNEQFF TGTGCCATCGGACAGGGTAACAATGAGCAGTTCTTC
many NA TRBJ1-1 TRBV7-2 CASSLDGRRNTEAFF TGTGCCAGCAGCTTAGACGGCAGGCGAAACACTGAAGCTTTCTTT
NA NA TRBJ2-1 TRBV27 CASSSGLINEQFF TGTGCCAGCAGTTCGGGACTCATCAATGAGCAGTTCTTC
NA TRBD2 TRBJ2-1 TRBV6-4 CASSDSPGTSGYNEQFF TGTGCCAGCAGTGACTCCCCCGGGACTAGCGGTTACAATGAGCAGTTCTTC
few NA TRBJ1-3 TRBV11-2 CASSLGRNRFRSNTIYF TGTGCCAGCAGCTTAGGACGGAACCGGTTTAGGTCAAACACCATATATTTT
NA NA TRBJ1-2 TRBV14 CASSLQQGSTYGYTF TGTGCCAGCAGCCTGCAACAGGGTAGTACCTATGGCTACACCTTC
NA TRBD1 TRBJ1-5 TRBV6-5 CASSKDGQGAGQPQHF TGTGCCAGCAGCAAGGACGGACAGGGGGCAGGTCAGCCCCAGCATTTT
NA TRBD2 TRBJ2-7 TRBV20-1 CSARGPAGGPLSYEQYF TGCAGTGCTAGAGGGCCAGCGGGAGGCCCCCTCTCCTACGAGCAGTACTTC
once NA TRBJ2-7 TRBV5-1 CASSLHLASYEQYF TGCGCCAGCAGCTTGCACCTAGCGAGCTACGAGCAGTACTTC
few NA TRBJ2-1 TRBV19 CASAIGAYNEQFF TGTGCCAGTGCGATTGGGGCCTACAATGAGCAGTTCTTC
NA TRBD2 TRBJ2-1 TRBV7-6 CASRSLAGVSNEQFF TGTGCCAGCAGGTCTCTAGCGGGAGTCTCCAATGAGCAGTTCTTC
NA NA TRBJ2-3 TRBV12-3/TRBV12-4 CASSTRLVADTQYF TGTGCCAGCAGTACCCGACTAGTGGCAGATACGCAGTATTTT
few NA TRBJ1-4 TRBV9 CASSVGPDEKLFF TGTGCCAGCAGCGTGGGGCCAGATGAAAAACTGTTTTTT
NA TRBD1 TRBJ2-5 TRBV7-2 CASSQGQGLETQYF TGTGCCAGCAGCCAAGGACAGGGGCTAGAGACCCAGTACTTC
many TRBD2 TRBJ2-1 TRBV7-9 CASSPDTGLAGRYNEQFF TGTGCCAGCAGCCCGGACACGGGACTAGCGGGACGCTACAATGAGCAGTTCTTC
few NA TRBJ1-5 TRBV7-2 CASSPLGVGNQPQHF TGTGCCAGCAGCCCCCTGGGGGTTGGCAATCAGCCCCAGCATTTT
many TRBD1 TRBJ1-5 TRBV7-2 CASSPGTGGVSSNQPQHF TGTGCCAGCAGCCCGGGGACAGGGGGCGTCTCTAGCAATCAGCCCCAGCATTTT
NA NA TRBJ2-7 TRBV20-1 CSARDRADQLLGSYEQYF TGCAGTGCTAGAGATCGAGCCGACCAACTACTAGGGTCCTACGAGCAGTACTTC
NA NA TRBJ1-5 TRBV4-1 CASSQGTRLYSNQPQHF TGCGCCAGCAGCCAAGGGACGCGACTTTATAGCAATCAGCCCCAGCATTTT
NA NA TRBJ2-2 TRBV9 CASSVDGDRMANTGELFF TGTGCCAGCAGCGTAGACGGGGACCGGATGGCGAACACCGGGGAGCTGTTTTTT
NA NA TRBJ1-3 TRBV3-1 CASSHTSSRGNTIYF TGTGCCAGCAGCCATACTTCTAGTCGGGGAAACACCATATATTTT
few NA TRBJ1-4 TRBV7-2 CASSRPGPNEKLFF TGTGCCAGCAGTCGACCGGGACCCAATGAAAAACTGTTTTTT
NA TRBD1 TRBJ2-5 TRBV7-9 CASSSGQGGQETQYF TGTGCCAGCAGCTCTGGACAGGGGGGCCAAGAGACCCAGTACTTC
few TRBD1 TRBJ2-5 TRBV10-2 CASSESSGTGETQYF TGCGCCAGCAGTGAGTCGAGTGGGACAGGGGAGACCCAGTACTTC
few TRBD2 TRBJ2-7 TRBV7-6 CASSYEVGLAGASYEQYF TGTGCCAGCAGCTATGAGGTAGGACTAGCGGGAGCCAGCTACGAGCAGTACTTC
NA TRBD1 TRBJ1-2 TRBV5-6 CASSLGTGGGYGYTF TGTGCCAGCAGCTTGGGTACAGGGGGGGGCTATGGCTACACCTTC
many NA TRBJ2-1 TRBV7-3 CASSLMGGTLEQFF TGTGCCAGCAGCTTAATGGGCGGGACTCTTGAGCAGTTCTTC
NA TRBD2 TRBJ2-5 TRBV6-2/TRBV6-3 CASSYSILLAGYQETQYF TGTGCCAGCAGTTACTCGATACTACTAGCGGGCTACCAAGAGACCCAGTACTTC
once TRBD2 TRBJ2-7 TRBV20-1 CSARLRGLAGGTFFYEQYF TGCAGTGCTCGATTACGGGGACTAGCGGGAGGCACCTTTTTTTACGAGCAGTACTTC
NA NA TRBJ1-6 TRBV20-1 CSARLTGTNSPLHF TGCAGTGCTAGACTCACAGGGACCAATTCACCCCTCCACTTT
few NA TRBJ2-1 TRBV7-9 CASSPYQRATYNEQFF TGTGCCAGCAGCCCGTACCAGAGGGCAACCTACAATGAGCAGTTCTTC
few NA TRBJ1-1 TRBV12-3/TRBV12-4 CASSLTVENTEAFF TGTGCCAGCAGTTTGACAGTTGAGAACACTGAAGCTTTCTTT
NA NA TRBJ1-2 TRBV6-5 CASSYSVTTENYGYTF TGTGCCAGCAGTTACTCGGTAACGACAGAGAACTATGGCTACACCTTC
many TRBD2 TRBJ2-7 TRBV6-1 CASGLAGGVSYEQYF TGTGCCAGCGGACTAGCGGGAGGGGTCTCCTACGAGCAGTACTTC
NA TRBD2 TRBJ2-3 TRBV20-1 CSAPDPLASTDTQYF TGCAGTGCCCCAGACCCACTAGCGTCCACAGATACGCAGTATTTT
many NA TRBJ2-1 TRBV7-3 CASSSRRATSDEQFF TGTGCCAGCAGCTCCAGACGAGCAACCAGCGATGAGCAGTTCTTC
few NA TRBJ1-1 TRBV6-6 CASSYRASKNTEAFF TGTGCCAGCAGTTACCGGGCCAGCAAGAACACTGAAGCTTTCTTT
NA NA TRBJ2-3 TRBV14 CASSPSLATDTQYF TGTGCCAGCAGCCCCTCCTTAGCGACAGATACGCAGTATTTT
few NA TRBJ2-1 TRBV28 CASSLSSPLNEQFF TGTGCCAGCAGTTTAAGCTCCCCTCTCAATGAGCAGTTCTTC
few TRBD2 TRBJ2-5 TRBV7-9 CASIRGLGETQYF TGTGCCAGCATCCGGGGACTAGGAGAGACCCAGTACTTC
NA NA TRBJ2-1 TRBV7-9 CASSPTRLVDEQFF TGTGCCAGCAGCCCCACGAGGCTAGTCGATGAGCAGTTCTTC
NA TRBD2 TRBJ2-1 TRBV28 CTAGVSEQFF TGTACGGCGGGAGTCTCTGAGCAGTTCTTC
NA TRBD1 TRBJ1-1 TRBV7-2 CASSLGDRGQQNTEAFF TGTGCCAGCAGCTTAGGGGACAGGGGCCAACAAAACACTGAAGCTTTCTTT
NA NA TRBJ1-5 TRBV28 CASSSPGSNQLQHF TGTGCCAGCAGTTCCCCTGGAAGCAATCAGCTCCAGCATTTT
NA NA TRBJ2-3 TRBV9 CASSQRTLGVDTQYF TGTGCCAGCAGCCAACGGACTCTAGGGGTAGATACGCAGTATTTT
NA NA TRBJ1-2 TRBV7-9 CASSLDSGLSGYTF TGTGCCAGCAGCTTAGATTCAGGGTTATCTGGCTACACCTTC
few NA TRBJ1-5 TRBV12-3/TRBV12-4 CASSLAGGRGQPQHF TGTGCCAGCAGTCTAGCTGGGGGGCGCGGTCAGCCCCAGCATTTT
NA NA TRBJ2-1 TRBV4-1 CASSQLDIISYNEQFF TGCGCCAGCAGCCAACTAGACATAATCTCCTACAATGAGCAGTTCTTC
NA NA TRBJ1-1 TRBV7-2 CASSSQGGLNTEAFF TGTGCCAGCAGCTCCCAGGGCGGCCTGAACACTGAAGCTTTCTTT
few TRBD2 TRBJ2-1 TRBV18 CASSPPGTSGYNEQFF TGTGCCAGCTCACCTCCCGGGACTAGCGGGTACAATGAGCAGTTCTTC
NA TRBD1 TRBJ1-2 TRBV4-1 CASSQVEGAQGYGYTF TGCGCCAGCAGCCAAGTAGAGGGGGCGCAGGGCTATGGCTACACCTTC
many NA TRBJ2-1 TRBV19 CASTDGPAGPQFF TGTGCCAGTACCGACGGACCCGCTGGGCCCCAGTTCTTC